This TCR beta chain came from a study of T cells in Graves' hyperthyroidism and ophthalmopathy. For the diagnoses, clinical symptoms, serum thyroxine and TRAb, thyroid ultrasound and orbital computed tomography were used. The authors obtained PBMCs from 9 to 10 ml of fresh peripheral blood. Germline V lookup: CDR1 DFQATT, CDR2 SNEGSKA (reference sequence). This CDR3 contains 16 residues. Trimming removed 6 bases from V and 6 bases from J; junction bases left unmatched: 13. This clonotype occurred a few times. The antigen is not known. The TCR beta CDR3 regions underwent amplification using RNA transcripts as the source. A set of HTBI primers served as the primers for a first-round RT-PCR of the TCR CDR3. TCRdb reanalysed the multiplex PCR reads using MiXCR and keeps one entry per CDR3 protein. This sample has 600,000 to 750,000 distinct CDR3 sequences, with roughly a sixth found just once. Study findings and constraints: In the blood, most expanded thyroid clonotypes above 0.001 appeared as well.

This chain connects TRBV20-1 to TRBJ1-6, with TRBD1 identical over 8 bases. The sample taken for sequencing was blood. The source is a man aged 45-60 years with Graves' hyperthyroidism. The chain's CDR3 is CSAPSQQGVGNSPLHF. CDR3 sequence (DNA): TGCAGTGCCCCATCACAACAGGGGGTAGGTAATTCACCCCTCCACTTT.